This TCR beta chain emerged from a study of T cells in Graves' hyperthyroidism and ophthalmopathy. RNA transcripts yielded amplified TCR beta CDR3 regions. When the TCR CDR3 underwent first-round RT-PCR, the HTBI primer set was used. From the multiplex PCR reads, TCRdb called clonotypes with MiXCR, one entry per CDR3 protein. The data hold around 450,000 distinct CDR3 sequences, with 15% to 18% observed a single time. Regarding this clonotype: Antigen unknown.

The CDR3 is 16 residues long. The V end lost 3 bases, the J end lost 4 bases, and 17 bases lay between the germline ends. Germline lookup yields CDR1 KGHSH and CDR2 LQKENI. Study-wide results and limits: Before onset, by a median of approximately 5.9 months, the model predicted ophthalmopathy. Peripheral blood also featured most of the thyroid clonotypes expanded above 0.001.

The sample consisted of blood. This chain joins TRBV18 and TRBJ2-3; possible D gene TRBD1, 6 bases. This clonotype was sampled from a woman under 30 with Graves' hyperthyroidism. CDR3 coding DNA: TGTGCCAGCTCACCGGGACACCTAATCTCGGCAGATACGCAGTATTTT. As protein: CASSPGHLISADTQYF.